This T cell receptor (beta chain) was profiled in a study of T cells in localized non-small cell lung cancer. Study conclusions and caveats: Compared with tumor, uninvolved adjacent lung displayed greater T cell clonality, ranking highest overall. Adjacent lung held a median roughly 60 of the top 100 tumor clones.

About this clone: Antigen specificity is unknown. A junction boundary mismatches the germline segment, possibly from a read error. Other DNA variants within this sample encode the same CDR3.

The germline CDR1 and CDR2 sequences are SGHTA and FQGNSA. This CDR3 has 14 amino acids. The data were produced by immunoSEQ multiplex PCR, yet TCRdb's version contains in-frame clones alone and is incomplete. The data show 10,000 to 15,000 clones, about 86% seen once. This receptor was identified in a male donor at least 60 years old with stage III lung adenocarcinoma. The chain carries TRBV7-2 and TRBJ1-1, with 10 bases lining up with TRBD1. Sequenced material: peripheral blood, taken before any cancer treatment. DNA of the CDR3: TGTGCCAGCAGACCCGGGACAGGGGTTTTTGAAGCCTTCTTT. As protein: CASRPGTGVFEAFF.